These 25 T cell receptor beta chains were sequenced from one sample in a study of blood T cell repertoires in COVID-19. The table came from immunoSEQ multiplex PCR; TCRdb's copy has only in-frame clones and leaves some out. The sample consists of roughly 440,000 clones, around 89% of them appearing once. Sequencing used peripheral blood. The receptors were gathered from a woman between 45 and 60 years old with COVID-19, enrolled during active disease.

The chain uses TRBV9 and TRBJ1-1; 10 bases are shared with TRBD1. Trimming removed 4 bases from V and 4 bases from J; junction bases left unmatched: 10. There are 16 residues in the CDR3. CDR1 is SGDLS, CDR2 YYNGEE, per germline. The DNA of the CDR3 is TGTGCCAGCAGCCCTTGGACAGGGGGTGGGAGCACTGAAGCTTTCTTT. This translates into CASSPWTGGGSTEAFF.

This clone occurred once. This chain connects TRBV20-1 to TRBJ1-2; the D gene is possibly TRBD1 (5 bases). CDR1 and CDR2 (germline): DFQATT, SNEGSKA (reference sequence). This CDR3 region has 13 residues. The V gene lost 3 bases and the J gene lost 3 bases, with 11 bases spanning the gap. The CDR3 DNA sequence: TGCAGTGCTAGTAGTGGGGCACACTATGGCTACACCTTC. It is translated as CSASSGAHYGYTF.

The chain links TRBV30 to TRBJ2-3; D perhaps matches TRBD1 (7 bases). Looked up from germline, CDR1 is GTSNPN and CDR2 is SVGIG (reference sequence). The CDR3 length is 14 residues. Trimming left V 3 bases short and J 3 bases short, with 13 bases between. The CDR3 protein is CAWSGPGGTDTQYF. The CDR3, as DNA: TGTGCCTGGAGCGGGCCAGGGGGGACAGATACGCAGTATTTT.

In this sample, this clone turned up a few times. The rearrangement uses TRBV12-3 or TRBV12-4 and TRBJ1-1; no definite D call. Trimming pared 7 bases from V and 2 bases from J, leaving 11 bases between. The CDR3 is 13 amino acids. The CDR3 DNA is TGTGCCAGCACCTGGGAGGGAAACACTGAAGCTTTCTTT. This sequence encodes CASTWEGNTEAFF.

This chain links TRBV12-3 or TRBV12-4 with TRBJ1-1; the match to TRBD1 covers 7 bases. V was pared by 5 bases and J by 8 bases, with 8 bases of the junction left unmatched. The CDR3 is 13 residues long. CDR3 protein: CASSKRQGVEAFF. DNA of the CDR3: TGTGCCAGCAGTAAGAGACAGGGTGTGGAAGCTTTCTTT.

The J gene is TRBJ2-5, the V gene TRBV28, with TRBD1 as a possible D gene (5 bases). The CDR3 sequence is 14 residues long. Trimming removed 6 bases from V and 1 base from J, with 12 bases in between. Germline V gene data show CDR1 as MDHEN and CDR2 as SYDVKM. DNA for the CDR3: TGTGCCAGCAGCTCAGCAGGGCTCCAAGAGACCCAGTACTTC. It is translated as CASSSAGLQETQYF.

The chain uses TRBV7-8 and TRBJ2-7, with TRBD1 identical over 7 bases. Trimming removed 5 bases from V and 5 bases from J; junction bases left unmatched: 9. This CDR3 region has 14 residues. Germline CDR1 is SGHVS and CDR2 is FQNEAQ. CDR3 sequence: CASSTILTGDEQYF. The CDR3 DNA sequence: TGTGCCAGCAGCACAATACTCACAGGGGACGAGCAGTACTTC. Variable domain in full (rest from reference TRBV7-8 and TRBJ2-7): GAGVSQSPRYKVAKRGQDVALRCDPISGHVSLFWYQQALGQGPEFLTYFQNEAQLDKSGLPSDRFFAERPEGSVSTLKIQRTQQEDSAVYLCASSTILTGDEQYFGPGTRLTVT.

Comments on this clone: In the same sample, other DNA sequences code for this CDR3. The chain recombines TRBV18 with TRBJ2-7, with 7 bases aligning to TRBD2. The J segment lost 2 bases and the V segment lost 2 bases, leaving 6 bases of the junction unmatched. Germline-derived CDR1 and CDR2 are KGHSH and LQKENI. CDR3 size: 15 residues. This CDR3 is CASSPETGGTYEQYF. CDR3 sequence (DNA): TGTGCCAGCTCACCAGAGACCGGGGGGACCTACGAGCAGTACTTC.

A few counts support this clone. J is TRBJ1-1 and V is TRBV7-3; D not resolved. Trimming removed 5 bases from V and 0 bases from J, with 7 bases in between. CDR3 length equals 13 residues. From germline, CDR1 is SGHTA and CDR2 FQGTGA. This CDR3 is CASSPFMNTEAFF. In DNA, the CDR3 is TGTGCCAGCAGCCCCTTTATGAACACTGAAGCTTTCTTT.

The V and J genes are TRBV5-4 and TRBJ1-5; D unclear. The CDR3 is made up of 14 amino acids. V shed 4 bases and J shed 4 bases, with 12 bases lying between them. Germline values: CDR1 SGHNT, CDR2 YYREEE (reference sequence). Here the CDR3 DNA reads TGTGCCAGCAGCCCCGGTCCGGGAAATCAGCCCCAGCATTTT. Translating it yields CASSPGPGNQPQHF.

The chain is built from TRBV6-5 and TRBJ1-2; maybe TRBD1 (6 bases). The V end was cut by 2 bases, the J end by 8 bases, with 15 bases between. The germline V gene has CDR1 MNHEY and CDR2 SVGAGI. The CDR3 has 14 amino acids. The CDR3 is CASSYLAGARGYTF. CDR3 nucleotides: TGTGCCAGCAGTTACCTCGCGGGGGCGCGCGGCTACACCTTC.

This rearrangement joins TRBV5-4 to TRBJ1-1, with TRBD1 matching over 8 bases. CDR1 and CDR2 from the germline V gene are SGHNT and YYREEE (reference sequence). The CDR3 totals 15 residues. V shed 4 bases and J 2 bases; nucleotides not matched to a gene: 7. The CDR3 coding sequence is TGTGCCAGCAGCCAGGACAGGGTGCTAAACACTGAAGCTTTCTTT. Protein sequence: CASSQDRVLNTEAFF.

The gene calls are TRBV2 and TRBJ2-1, with TRBD2 matching 8 bases. CDR1 is SNHLY and CDR2 is FYNNEI in the germline V gene. With V trimmed by 6 bases and J by 5 bases, 9 bases remained unmatched. CDR3 length equals 15 residues. The CDR3, as DNA: TGTGCCAGCAGCACCGTTTTGCGGGGGGACAATGAGCAGTTCTTC. It translates to CASSTVLRGDNEQFF.

The genes are TRBV6-6 and TRBJ2-1, with TRBD2 matching over 7 bases. The CDR3 length is 17 residues. Unmatched junction bases numbered 18, after V lost 5 bases and J lost 8 bases. Germline assignment: CDR1 MNHNY and CDR2 SVGAGI (reference sequence). CDR3 sequence (DNA): TGTGCCAGCAGTCAACCGGGGGGAGCGGGGACTTGGGATGAGCAGTTCTTC. It is translated as CASSQPGGAGTWDEQFF.

V is TRBV12-3 or TRBV12-4 and J is TRBJ2-3, with 9 bases matching TRBD2. This CDR3 is built from 13 residues. V was pared by 8 bases and J by 3 bases, with 3 bases of the junction left unmatched. The CDR3 DNA reads TGTGCCAGCCGAGCGGGGGGTACAGATACGCAGTATTTT. This translates into CASRAGGTDTQYF.

This chain joins TRBV4-2 and TRBJ1-5, with 9 bases matching TRBD1. The CDR3 covers 14 residues. CDR1 LGHNA and CDR2 YNFKEQ come from the germline V gene. Trimming took 5 bases from V and 7 from J; bases not matched to a gene: 6. The CDR3, as DNA: TGTGCCAGCAGCGCGGACAGGGGAAACCAGCCCCAGCATTTT. Its translation is CASSADRGNQPQHF.

V is TRBV14 and J is TRBJ1-1, with a possible D match to TRBD1 (5 bases). The V and J ends lost 0 bases and 0 bases respectively, with 14 bases between them. This CDR3 is built from 17 residues. The V gene's germline CDR1 is SGHDN and CDR2 FVKESK. The CDR3 spells CASSQDPGGYLNTEAFF. The CDR3 region has the DNA TGTGCCAGCAGCCAAGATCCGGGGGGGTATTTGAACACTGAAGCTTTCTTT.

This clone came up once. The chain is built from TRBV28 and TRBJ1-4; D possibly corresponds to TRBD1 (5 bases). Germline V gene lookup returns CDR1 MDHEN and CDR2 SYDVKM. The CDR3 runs to 15 residues. V shed 3 bases and J shed 4 bases, with 12 bases lying between them. The CDR3 coding sequence is TGTGCCAGCAGTTTCTCTGGGGGGGGTAATGAAAAACTGTTTTTT. This translates into CASSFSGGGNEKLFF.

The genes are TRBV10-3 and TRBJ2-2; 8 bases are a match to TRBD2. V lost 0 bases to trimming and J lost 1 base; unmatched junction nucleotides: 4. The CDR3 covers 17 residues. CDR1 and CDR2 from the germline V gene are ENHRY and SYGVKD. The CDR3 spells CAISESSGLGNTGELFF. The CDR3 region has the DNA TGTGCCATCAGTGAGTCATCGGGACTAGGGAACACCGGGGAGCTGTTTTTT.

The V call is TRBV28, the J call TRBJ1-5, with 7 bases aligning to TRBD1. The CDR3 runs 20 residues. With 3 bases clipped from V and 2 bases from J, the junction kept 19 bases outside the gene matches. Germline V CDR1 and CDR2: MDHEN, SYDVKM. This CDR3 is CASSFRGSPTYRRGNQPQHF. The CDR3 DNA reads as TGTGCCAGCAGTTTCAGGGGGTCGCCGACTTATCGCAGGGGCAATCAGCCCCAGCATTTT.

This clone was picked up one time. The chain recombines TRBV10-2 with TRBJ2-5, with a weak D call TRBD2 (6 bases). CDR3 size: 16 residues. Germline V gene sequence: CDR1 WSHSY, CDR2 SAAADI. The ends were cut back, 2 bases at V and 5 bases at J, with 18 bases in the middle. CDR3 nucleotides: TGCGCCAGCAGTGAGGCGGCGGGGCTTATTCAGGAGACCCAGTACTTC. Amino acids: CASSEAAGLIQETQYF.

The chain recombines TRBV21-1 with TRBJ2-7; the DNA was not compared with TRBD1, the D call given in the table. TRBV21-1 is deemed a pseudogene. CDR3 length equals 13 residues. The CDR3 sequence is CASTSGTAWEQYF. The CDR3 DNA reads TGTGCCAGCACCTCGGGGACAGCTTGGGAGCAGTACTTC.

This clone was observed a single time. CDR3 nucleotide sequence: TGTGCCAGCAGCCTCTCCGGGACTAGCGGGGACGAGCAGTACTTC. It specifies CASSLSGTSGDEQYF. The J gene is TRBJ2-7, the V gene TRBV9; 13 positions agree with TRBD2. The trim removed 4 bases at V and 5 bases at J, leaving 6 bases unmatched. Germline V gene lookup returns CDR1 SGDLS and CDR2 YYNGEE. The CDR3 is 15 residues long.

Concerning this clone: One end of the junction is discordant with germline, which a read error may explain. This chain uses TRBV27 with TRBJ1-3; a possible D gene is TRBD1 (6 bases). Germline V gives CDR1 MNHEY, CDR2 SMNVEV (reference sequence). CDR3 length: 14 residues. CDR3 amino acids: CASSISTGGNTIYF. As DNA, the CDR3 is TGTGCCAGCAGTATATCGACAGGAGGTAACACCATATATTTT.

This clone was seen a single time. This chain uses TRBV5-8 with TRBJ2-2, with D perhaps matching TRBD1 (5 bases). The length of the CDR3 is 16 residues. V lost 6 bases, J lost 7 bases, and 22 bases lay in between. Germline CDR1 reads SGHTS; CDR2 reads YDEGEE. CDR3 bases: TGTGCCAGCATCCCGTCTTCGGCTAGGGGATTCGGGGAGCTGTTTTTT. Translated: CASIPSSARGFGELFF.